The clone carrying this T cell receptor beta chain was found a few times. The sample carries other DNA sequences with the same CDR3. This entry comes from a study of cytomegalovirus exposure and HLA in healthy donors. CDR1 and CDR2 from the germline V gene are LGHNA and YSLEER. The CDR3 loop spans 15 amino acids. V shed 0 bases and J shed 0 bases, with 6 bases lying between them. 60 Vbeta and 13 Jbeta primers were used in PCR. Sequencing used immunoSEQ multiplex PCR; TCRdb keeps in-frame clones, though not all of them. The sample lists about 200,000 clones; 75% to 90% were seen once. The clonotype comes from a woman in her forties or fifties in good health and CMV-seropositive. The chain combines TRBV4-3 with TRBJ1-5; tentatively, D is TRBD1 (5 bases). Sequenced sample: PBMCs. DNA of the CDR3: TGCGCCAGCAGCCAAGAGGGGGGTAGCAATCAGCCCCAGCATTTT. Translated: CASSQEGGSNQPQHF.